A single TCR beta chain is shown here with its context. Its antigen remains unidentified. V shed 2 bases and J shed 8 bases, with 9 bases lying between them. From germline, CDR1 is MDHEN and CDR2 SYDVKM. The CDR3 totals 12 residues. The PCR was carried out with 60 Vbeta primers and 13 Jbeta primers. Sequencing was performed with immunoSEQ multiplex PCR; in TCRdb, only in-frame clones are kept and a portion is missing. The sample has about 160,000 clones, and its top ten clones hold approximately 2%. The data were obtained in a study of cytomegalovirus exposure and HLA in healthy donors. Study-wide context: Around 80 million unique TCR sequences came from HLA-typed donors in an early release. General study findings and limits: A cluster of highly shared sequence variants was likely a sequencing artifact. Later work found most CMV-associated TCR beta chains apparently HLA-restricted. Prior analysis indicated that the majority of TCR beta V segments exhibited productivity approximately 87% or approximately 30% of the time.

The sample comprised PBMCs. This TCR was sampled from a man aged 25-45 years in good health and CMV-seronegative. The chain links TRBV28 to TRBJ1-2; no clear D. The CDR3 loop is CASSLTPGGYTF. The DNA for the CDR3 is TGTGCCAGCAGTTTAACCCCGGGGGGCTACACCTTC.